This TCR beta chain was identified during a study of identical twins. cDNA molecules carried unique molecular identifiers, and template switching added a universal primer site. TCRdb recomputed calls from the 5' RACE reads with MiXCR, one row per CDR3 protein. The repertoire holds roughly 720,000 distinct CDR3 sequences, 15% to 20% seen once, with around 12% in the top ten. This sample was shared with a second study, whose subject was T cells expressing NK-cell markers. From that second work: The study drew TCR beta repertoires from sorted CD3+CD56+NKG2C+, CD3+CD56+NKG2C- and CD3+CD56-NKG2C+ T cells.

Sequencing used PBMCs. This receptor was taken from a woman between 18 and 30 years old in good health.

CDR3 in amino acids: CSARDGTGYEQYF. Here the CDR3 DNA reads TGCAGTGCTAGAGATGGGACGGGGTACGAGCAGTACTTC. The chain has TRBV20-1 and TRBJ2-7; D possibly matches TRBD1 or TRBD2 (5 bases each). V lost 0 bases and J 4 bases, leaving 10 bases between the germline ends. The CDR3 length is 13 residues. In germline, CDR1 is DFQATT, CDR2 SNEGSKA (reference sequence).